The following is a TCR beta chain sequence with its context. Its antigen is not known. The sample comes from a study of T cells in Graves' hyperthyroidism and ophthalmopathy. Turning to the study itself: Peripheral blood specimens were obtained at initial diagnosis, prior to any treatment. Findings and limits, study-wide: Ophthalmopathy onset followed model prediction by a median approximately seven months.

TCR beta CDR3 regions were amplified from RNA transcripts. First-round RT-PCR with HTBI primers amplified the TCR CDR3 region. One entry per CDR3 protein results from TCRdb running MiXCR on the multiplex PCR reads. This sample has around 350,000 distinct CDR3 sequences, with roughly 15% found just once. Patients having uncontrolled infection, another autoimmune disease, pregnancy or lactation were not included. The diagnostic basis comprised clinical symptoms, serum thyroxine and TRAb, thyroid ultrasound and orbital computed tomography. This CDR3 has 15 amino acids. From germline, CDR1 is MNHNS and CDR2 SASEGT. Trimming took 7 bases from V and 0 from J; bases not matched to a gene: 7.

Sample: blood. This clonotype originated in a woman in her twenties or thirties with Graves' ophthalmopathy. The genes are TRBV6-1 and TRBJ2-3; TRBD2 matches 7 bases. The CDR3 DNA follows: TGTGCCAGCAACTCACTAGCGCGAAGCACAGATACGCAGTATTTT. Translated: CASNSLARSTDTQYF.